Each of the 10 T cell receptor beta chains below was sequenced from the same sample in a study of T cell changes during pregnancy in multiple sclerosis. Sequenced by immunoSEQ multiplex PCR; TCRdb stores in-frame clones only, minus some. The data show roughly 50,000 clones, with approximately 94% seen just once and about 3% held by the top ten. Specimen: CD8+ T cells from peripheral blood mononuclear cells, collected in the third trimester of pregnancy. These receptors were collected from a female donor with multiple sclerosis, enrolled in a pregnancy study.

This clone was seen only once. This chain connects TRBV28 to TRBJ2-7; 9 bases are shared with TRBD2. V trimming: 3 bases; J trimming: 3 bases; junction bases outside the gene matches: 6. The CDR3 has 15 amino acids. CDR1 and CDR2 from the germline V gene are MDHEN and SYDVKM. Here the CDR3 DNA reads TGTGCCAGCAGTTTTACGTTAGCGGGAGACTACGAGCAGTACTTC. Translated: CASSFTLAGDYEQYF.

The J gene is TRBJ2-1, the V gene TRBV5-1; 14 bases match TRBD2. Looked up from germline, CDR1 is SGHRS and CDR2 is YFSETQ. J lost 9 bases, V lost 0 bases, and 11 bases had no gene match. The CDR3 loop spans 18 amino acids. The CDR3 DNA follows: TGCGCCAGCAGCTTGGGACTAGCGGGAGGGCCGGAGAGAGGTGAGCAGTTCTTC. This sequence encodes CASSLGLAGGPERGEQFF.

To note about this clone: One end of the junction varies from germline; a read error may be responsible. The rearrangement links TRBV4-1 to TRBJ2-7; the match to TRBD2 covers 7 bases. The CDR3 is 13 residues long. The germline gives CDR1 MGHRA, CDR2 YSYEKL. The DNA of the CDR3 is TGCGCCAGCAGTCAAGGACTAGGCTACGAGCAGTACTTC. It translates to CASSQGLGYEQYF.

The CDR3 protein is CASSLGDRRSFF. The CDR3 DNA sequence: TGTGCCAGCAGCTTAGGGGACAGGCGCTCGTTTTTT. The chain is built from TRBV11-3 and TRBJ1-4, with 8 bases lining up with TRBD1. The germline CDR1 and CDR2 sequences are SGHNT and YENEEA. The CDR3 runs to 12 residues. Germline trimming cut 1 base from V and 16 bases from J; bases unmatched to any gene: 5.

The genes are TRBV11-2 and TRBJ1-1; D uncertain. V shed 1 base and J shed 8 bases, with 5 bases lying between them. The CDR3 has 11 amino acids. CDR1 is SGHAT, CDR2 FQNNGV, per germline. DNA for the CDR3: TGTGCCAGCAGCTTAGGAGGAGAAGCTTTCTTT. This encodes CASSLGGEAFF.

The chain joins TRBV11-2 to TRBJ2-5; D not resolved. Germline values: CDR1 SGHAT, CDR2 FQNNGV. CDR3 length equals 13 residues. V was trimmed by 2 bases and J by 1 base, leaving 5 bases between them. CDR3 loop: CASSLNIQETQYF. The CDR3 nucleotides are TGTGCCAGCAGCTTAAACATCCAAGAGACCCAGTACTTC.

The chain recombines TRBV6-5 with TRBJ2-2; D may be TRBD1 (6 bases). From germline, CDR1 is MNHEY and CDR2 SVGAGI. CDR3 size: 14 residues. The V and J ends lost 0 bases and 6 bases respectively, with 8 bases between them. CDR3 region: CASSYSGASGELFF. For the CDR3, the DNA is TGTGCCAGCAGTTACTCGGGGGCCTCCGGGGAGCTGTTTTTT.

This clone was seen only once. The genes are TRBV9 and TRBJ1-1; D remains ambiguous. Looked up from germline, CDR1 is SGDLS and CDR2 is YYNGEE. V was pared by 0 bases and J by 5 bases, with 14 bases between. This CDR3 comprises 15 residues. The CDR3 DNA reads TGTGCCAGCAGCGTAGACGAGGGAGAGAAGACTGAAGCTTTCTTT. Translation: CASSVDEGEKTEAFF.

V and J are TRBV29-1 and TRBJ2-1; 12 bases fit TRBD2. Germline CDR1 is SQVTM and CDR2 is ANQGSEA. This CDR3 comprises 14 residues. V lost 3 bases, J lost 7 bases, and 4 bases stayed unmatched. CDR3 protein: CSVERLAGGNEQFF. The CDR3 nucleotides read TGCAGCGTTGAGCGGCTAGCGGGAGGGAATGAGCAGTTCTTC.

The chain has TRBV4-1 and TRBJ2-3; D might be TRBD1 (6 bases). CDR3 length: 15 amino acids. The germline CDR1 and CDR2 sequences are MGHRA and YSYEKL. V gave up 0 bases and J gave up 3 bases, with 10 bases separating them. The DNA of the CDR3 is TGCGCCAGCAGCCAAGAACAGGGAACGACAGATACGCAGTATTTT. This sequence encodes CASSQEQGTTDTQYF.